The text below deals with one T cell receptor beta chain. This sample stems from a study of T cells expressing NK-cell markers. Using the 5' RACE reads, TCRdb records one entry per CDR3 protein without DNA. The sample includes about 460,000 distinct CDR3 sequences. The CDR3 has 14 amino acids. Germline V lookup: CDR1 SGHDT, CDR2 YYEEEE. Input material: blood T cells: a sorted CD56 or NKG2C T cell subset, CD4+ or CD8+ T cells, or bulk PBMC T cells (not recorded which). The J gene is TRBJ1-1, the V gene TRBV5-6. This receptor was taken from a woman in her forties or fifties in good health. CDR3 in amino acids: CASSLTPGMRPAFF.